The rows below give T cell receptor beta chains drawn from one sample of a study of shared clonotypes between healthy human individuals. Clones were sequenced by immunoSEQ multiplex PCR, and TCRdb holds only the in-frame ones, with some missing. The data hold fewer than 600,000 clones, with roughly 72% observed a single time. Input material: PBMCs. These receptors originate from a woman aged 35 to 49 in good health. Some clones in this sample may be carry-over from other donors' samples. The conserved cysteine and the conserved F or W are not part of the CDR3 here. Each record gives: J gene, V gene, CDR3 protein.

>TRBJ2-6|TRBV28
ASSLTTGTGVGANVLT
>TRBJ2-5|TRBV5-4
ASSKALAGGPGETQY
>TRBJ2-1|TRBV2
ASSYRAEQF
>TRBJ2-5|TRBV30
AWSEITTGTRGQETQY
>TRBJ2-7|TRBV19
ASSIPAGVGEQY
>TRBJ1-5|TRBV5-1
ASSLEGYSNQPQH
>TRBJ2-7|TRBV29-1
SVEEAQGYEQY
>TRBJ1-5|TRBV5-1
ASSPIGGQPQH
>TRBJ2-5|TRBV18
ASSPPQVRTGGRETQY
>TRBJ1-4|TRBV27
ASSSRTGGFRREREKLF
>TRBJ1-2|TRBV7-2
ASSLAQRTASYGYT
>TRBJ1-4|TRBV30
AWGNEKLF
>TRBJ1-3|TRBV9
ASSPTRQGTGNTIY
>TRBJ1-4|TRBV4-2
ASSLAGTTEKLF
>TRBJ2-5|TRBV21-1
ASSAPVAGGAPGDEY
>TRBJ2-7|TRBV6-5
ASSPTGDYEQY
>TRBJ2-1|TRBV4-1
ASSQGLTSGRYNEQF
>TRBJ2-1|TRBV5-1
ASSLLAETYNEQF
>TRBJ1-3|TRBV5-1
ASSLGTAGNTIY
>TRBJ1-1|TRBV6-1
ASSEAHREAF
>TRBJ2-3|TRBV5-4
ASSLGAELSTDTQY
>TRBJ1-2|TRBV6-5
ASSSGTGLPNYGYT
>TRBJ2-7|TRBV6-1
ASRAGQSLYEQY
>TRBJ1-3|TRBV9
ASSVGPGPNSGNTIY
>TRBJ2-7|TRBV7-3
ASSFGGRGYEQY